Shown below are 29 T cell receptor beta chains from a single sample sequenced in a study of human versus mouse CDR3 diversity and MHC coevolution. Using immunoSEQ multiplex PCR, the repertoire was profiled, and TCRdb retains in-frame clones only, with some absent. Of roughly 80,000 clones listed, 85% to 95% are singletons. The specimen sequenced was naive CD4+ T cells from blood. As to subset: CD45RO-negative CD62L-positive naive CD4 T cells. These receptors were collected from a person aged 25-75 years in good health.

The J gene is TRBJ1-2, the V gene TRBV19; maybe TRBD1 (5 bases). There are 15 residues in the CDR3. Between the trimmed V and J ends, which lost 2 bases and 6 bases, there was a span of 16 bases. Germline V gene data show CDR1 as LNHDA and CDR2 as SQIVND (reference sequence). The CDR3 coding sequence is TGTGCCAGTAGTATAATTGAAGGGGCGATGGATGGCTACACCTTC. Protein sequence: CASSIIEGAMDGYTF.

The CDR3 DNA sequence: TGTGCCAGCAGGCAAAGACAGGGGCTCGAGGCAACTAATGAAAAACTGTTTTTT. Protein sequence: CASRQRQGLEATNEKLFF. The J gene is TRBJ1-4, the V gene TRBV7-9; TRBD1 aligns across 8 bases. This CDR3 comprises 18 residues. V dropped 6 bases and J dropped 0; count of bases not matched to a gene: 12. Germline CDR1 reads SEHNR; CDR2 reads FQNEAQ (reference sequence).

This chain joins TRBV7-8 and TRBJ2-5; D is possibly TRBD1 (6 bases). The V and J ends lost 6 bases and 2 bases respectively, with 13 bases between them. Germline CDR1 and CDR2: SGHVS and FQNEAQ. The CDR3 length is 14 residues. As DNA, the CDR3 is TGTGCCAGCAGAGCCGGGACAAAACAAGAGACCCAGTACTTC. Encoded protein: CASRAGTKQETQYF.

The chain has TRBV5-1 and TRBJ2-7, with 7 bases fitting TRBD1. This CDR3 is built from 16 residues. J gave up 4 bases and V 0 bases, and 10 bases lay outside the gene matches. The germline CDR1 and CDR2 sequences are SGHRS and YFSETQ. The CDR3 region is CASSLAAGTAEYEQYF. Written as DNA, the CDR3 is TGCGCCAGCAGCTTGGCCGCCGGGACAGCGGAGTACGAGCAGTACTTC.

The V and J genes are TRBV30 and TRBJ2-5, with D perhaps matching TRBD2 (6 bases). Trimming pared 3 bases from V and 2 bases from J, leaving 19 bases between. Looked up from germline, CDR1 is GTSNPN and CDR2 is SVGIG (reference sequence). The CDR3 sequence is 16 residues long. The CDR3 DNA reads as TGTGCCTGGAGGGCTGCTCGGGGGAGTTGGCAAGAGACCCAGTACTTC. It yields the protein CAWRAARGSWQETQYF.

The chain carries TRBV4-1 and TRBJ1-6, with 8 bases that match TRBD1. The CDR3 has 17 residues. V was clipped by 4 bases and J by 3 bases; unmatched bases: 8. Germline V gene sequence: CDR1 MGHRA, CDR2 YSYEKL. CDR3 DNA: TGCGCCAGCAGCCCAGGACAGGGCCGGCGCTATAATTCACCCCTCCACTTT. Encoded protein: CASSPGQGRRYNSPLHF.

The J gene is TRBJ2-7, the V gene TRBV7-2; TRBD2 matches at 8 bases. V gave up 5 bases and J gave up 2 bases; unmatched junction bases: 5. This CDR3 region has 14 residues. Germline loops: CDR1 SGHTA, CDR2 FQGNSA. CDR3 sequence (DNA): TGTGCCAGCAGCAGTAGCGGGGCAGCCTACGAGCAGTACTTC. It is translated as CASSSSGAAYEQYF.

The rearrangement uses TRBV6-5 and TRBJ2-3, with a possible D match to TRBD1 (6 bases). The germline V gene has CDR1 MNHEY and CDR2 SVGAGI. The V end was cut by 6 bases, the J end by 10 bases, with 23 bases between. CDR3 length: 15 amino acids. The CDR3 sequence: CASSPGQLFRIAQYF. The CDR3 DNA follows: TGTGCCAGCAGCCCCGGACAGTTATTTAGGATAGCGCAGTATTTT.

The chain couples TRBV10-1 to TRBJ2-7; 12 bases agree with TRBD1. V was clipped by 5 bases and J by 4 bases; unmatched bases: 12. The length of the CDR3 is 17 residues. Per germline, CDR1 WNHNN and CDR2 SYGVQD (reference sequence). CDR3 amino acids: CASSPGTGGLKGYEQYF. The CDR3 nucleotides read TGCGCCAGCAGTCCCGGGACAGGGGGCCTTAAGGGATACGAGCAGTACTTC.

The chain couples TRBV5-1 to TRBJ2-1; D unresolved. V was trimmed by 4 bases and J by 0 bases, leaving 8 bases between them. The CDR3 runs to 14 residues. Germline V gives CDR1 SGHRS, CDR2 YFSETQ. CDR3 coding DNA: TGCGCCAGCAGCCCAGACTCCTCCTACAATGAGCAGTTCTTC. Its protein product is CASSPDSSYNEQFF.

This chain joins TRBV6-5 and TRBJ1-1; the D is unclear. The germline V and J ends were trimmed by 0 bases and 1 base, with 6 bases remaining between them. Looked up from germline, CDR1 is MNHEY and CDR2 is SVGAGI. This CDR3 spans 14 amino acids. The CDR3 DNA reads as TGTGCCAGCAGTTACTCAGCAACGAACACTGAAGCTTTCTTT. Its protein product is CASSYSATNTEAFF.

The chain has TRBV5-1 and TRBJ1-1; D unclear. V was clipped by 2 bases and J by 0 bases, with 8 bases between them. CDR1 is SGHRS and CDR2 is YFSETQ in the germline V gene. The CDR3 runs 14 residues. CDR3 sequence (DNA): TGCGCCAGCAGCTTCACAGAGATGAACACTGAAGCTTTCTTT. Protein product: CASSFTEMNTEAFF. The full variable domain, with the rest looked up from reference TRBV5-1 and TRBJ1-1, is KAGVTQTPRYLIKTRGQQVTLSCSPISGHRSVSWYQQTPGQGLQFLFEYFSETQRNKGNFPGRFSGRQFSNSRSEMNVSTLELGDSALYLCASSFTEMNTEAFFGQGTRLTVV.

The chain recombines TRBV11-2 with TRBJ2-7; D gene uncertain. The germline V gene encodes CDR1 SGHAT and CDR2 FQNNGV. Trimming stripped 3 bases from V and 5 bases from J, with 5 bases between. The CDR3 has 11 residues. CDR3 bases: TGTGCCAGCAGCTTTAATAACGAGCAGTACTTC. Residues: CASSFNNEQYF.

CDR3 sequence (DNA): TGTGCCAGTAGTATCGGGGGGACAAGGGATGATCAGCCCCAGCATTTT. Protein sequence: CASSIGGTRDDQPQHF. The J gene is TRBJ1-5, the V gene TRBV19, with D tentatively TRBD1 (6 bases). The V end lost 3 bases, the J end lost 5 bases, and 17 bases lay between the germline ends. CDR1 and CDR2 from the germline V gene are LNHDA and SQIVND (reference sequence). This CDR3 region has 16 residues.

DNA for the CDR3: TGTGCCAGCAGCCGGGACAGGGGAGACACTGAAGCTTTCTTT. Amino acid sequence: CASSRDRGDTEAFF. The V call is TRBV7-9, the J call TRBJ1-1; TRBD1 matches at 10 bases. This CDR3 has 14 amino acids. Germline loops: CDR1 SEHNR, CDR2 FQNEAQ (reference sequence). The V segment lost 5 bases and the J segment 3 bases; nucleotides outside the gene matches: 3.

This chain links TRBV5-1 with TRBJ2-1; 7 bases match TRBD2. Germline V lookup: CDR1 SGHRS, CDR2 YFSETQ. V gave up 0 bases and J gave up 2 bases; unmatched junction bases: 2. The CDR3 runs to 15 residues. The CDR3 is CASSLELATYNEQFF. CDR3 DNA sequence: TGCGCCAGCAGCTTGGAACTAGCGACCTACAATGAGCAGTTCTTC.

The rearrangement links TRBV4-1 to TRBJ2-5; weak D call: TRBD2 (5 bases). Germline V CDR1 and CDR2: MGHRA, YSYEKL. The CDR3 is 16 residues long. Trimming removed 0 bases from V and 7 bases from J, with 18 bases in between. The CDR3 loop reads CASSQDATTPWRTQYF. As DNA, the CDR3 is TGCGCCAGCAGCCAAGATGCGACTACACCCTGGCGGACCCAGTACTTC.

The rearrangement links TRBV18 to TRBJ2-1, with D perhaps TRBD2 (6 bases). Trimming took off 6 bases at V and 4 bases at J, with 10 bases between the two ends. CDR3 length equals 13 residues. CDR1 is KGHSH and CDR2 is LQKENI in the germline V gene. The CDR3 DNA reads TGTGCCAGCTCGCCGGGACTTTACAATGAGCAGTTCTTC. Protein product: CASSPGLYNEQFF.

V and J are TRBV11-2 and TRBJ1-6; D is undetermined. The CDR3 has 14 residues. Germline assignment: CDR1 SGHAT and CDR2 FQNNGV. V shed 0 bases and J shed 10 bases, with 10 bases lying between them. DNA of the CDR3: TGTGCCAGCAGCTTAGATCATGGCGGGTCACCCCTCCACTTT. It yields the protein CASSLDHGGSPLHF.

This chain connects TRBV5-4 to TRBJ2-7; tentatively, D is TRBD2 (7 bases). The V end was cut by 7 bases, the J end by 2 bases, with 19 bases between. The CDR3 contains 15 residues. Germline values: CDR1 SGHNT, CDR2 YYREEE (reference sequence). The CDR3, as DNA: TGTGCCAGCTACCCGGGGGCGGGGGAAACCTACGAGCAGTACTTC. Translation: CASYPGAGETYEQYF.

This chain links TRBV2 with TRBJ2-1; D possibly corresponds to TRBD1 (5 bases). Germline V gene sequence: CDR1 SNHLY, CDR2 FYNNEI. The CDR3 consists of 15 residues. V lost 5 bases, J lost 1 base, and 12 bases lay in between. CDR3 sequence: CASSWGSSSYNEQFF. The CDR3 nucleotides read TGTGCCAGCAGTTGGGGCAGCTCTTCCTACAATGAGCAGTTCTTC.

This chain uses TRBV7-6 with TRBJ1-5; D remains ambiguous. This CDR3 is built from 15 residues. Germline CDR1 is SGHVS and CDR2 is FNYEAQ. Trimming stripped 4 bases from V and 0 bases from J, with 10 bases between. The CDR3 is CASSSDTYSNQPQHF. CDR3 bases: TGTGCCAGCAGCTCTGACACGTATAGCAATCAGCCCCAGCATTTT.

The rearrangement joins TRBV2 to TRBJ2-6, with no clear D. V was clipped by 5 bases and J by 5 bases, with 25 bases between them. Per germline, CDR1 SNHLY and CDR2 FYNNEI. The CDR3 has 19 residues. This CDR3 reads CASSKVYYRIQSRANVLTF. The CDR3 DNA follows: TGTGCCAGCAGTAAAGTGTATTACCGAATACAAAGTCGGGCCAACGTCCTGACTTTC. Drawing the rest from reference TRBV2 and TRBJ2-6, the complete variable domain is EPEVTQTPSHQVTQMGQEVILRCVPISNHLYFYWYRQILGQKVEFLVSFYNNEISEKSEIFDDQFSVERPDGSNFTLKIRSTKLEDSAMYFCASSKVYYRIQSRANVLTFGAGSRLTVL.

V and J are TRBV29-1 and TRBJ2-3, with a weak D call TRBD2 (6 bases). Trimming removed 8 bases from V and 4 bases from J, with 19 bases in between. Germline lookup yields CDR1 SQVTM and CDR2 ANQGSEA. The length of the CDR3 is 14 residues. The DNA of the CDR3 is TGCAGCTCTGCCCCTCCGGGAGCCCCAGATACGCAGTATTTT. Translated, it gives CSSAPPGAPDTQYF.

The V gene is TRBV30, the J gene TRBJ1-3; D is unclear. Trimming cost V 1 base and J 0 bases, with 7 bases left between them. The CDR3 consists of 14 residues. CDR1 is GTSNPN, CDR2 SVGIG, per germline (reference sequence). The CDR3 nucleotides read TGTGCCTGGAGTGCCTCCAGCTCTGGAAACACCATATATTTT. Its protein is CAWSASSSGNTIYF.

The J gene is TRBJ2-1, the V gene TRBV5-1; a weak D match, TRBD2 (6 bases). Germline lookup yields CDR1 SGHRS and CDR2 YFSETQ. Trimming took off 2 bases at V and 9 bases at J, with 15 bases between the two ends. The CDR3 totals 14 residues. The CDR3 coding sequence is TGCGCCAGCAGCTTAGATGGGGGGAGGTTTGAGCAGTTCTTC. Translation: CASSLDGGRFEQFF.

This rearrangement joins TRBV5-1 to TRBJ2-4; 9 nucleotides match TRBD2. Trimming took 2 bases from V and 4 from J; bases not matched to a gene: 7. The V gene's germline CDR1 is SGHRS and CDR2 YFSETQ. The CDR3 covers 16 residues. This CDR3 is CASSFFGGGEKNIQYF. In DNA, the CDR3 is TGCGCCAGCAGCTTCTTCGGCGGGGGGGAAAAAAACATTCAGTACTTC.

CDR3 protein: CACQTGTVKNIQYF. The DNA of the CDR3 is TGTGCCTGCCAAACCGGGACTGTCAAAAACATTCAGTACTTC. The chain uses TRBV30 and TRBJ2-4; D might be TRBD2 (6 bases). Germline loops: CDR1 GTSNPN, CDR2 SVGIG (reference sequence). Trimming removed 6 bases from V and 3 bases from J, with 15 bases in between. The CDR3 extends over 14 amino acids.

The V and J genes are TRBV6-5 and TRBJ2-5, with D perhaps TRBD1 (6 bases). The CDR3 is 14 residues long. The ends were cut back, 6 bases at V and 7 bases at J, with 18 bases in the middle. The germline CDR1 and CDR2 sequences are MNHEY and SVGAGI. The CDR3, as DNA: TGTGCCAGCAGCTGGGTAGACAGGCCGGGGACCCAGTACTTC. It codes for CASSWVDRPGTQYF.